This T cell receptor (beta chain) was found in a study of blood T cell repertoires in COVID-19. Study at large: Donors in the United States, Italy and Spain gave samples during acute or convalescent COVID-19. Sources were T cells, B-cell-depleted T cells, or PBMCs; the material itself was cDNA or gDNA.

This clone appeared a few times. The authors' processing: How many nucleated cells were present was estimated from reference gene primer amplification. Sequencing was performed with immunoSEQ multiplex PCR; in TCRdb, only in-frame clones are kept and a portion is missing. V and J calls and clone size are copied from that table; D and trimming were computed from the DNA. The repertoire holds tens of thousands of clones, 75% to 85% seen once, with around 2.5% in the top ten. This CDR3 has 15 amino acids. Germline trimming cut 2 bases from V and 5 bases from J; bases unmatched to any gene: 7. Per the germline V gene, CDR1 is SQVTM and CDR2 is ANQGSEA.

The sample taken for sequencing was peripheral blood. V and J are TRBV29-1 and TRBJ2-3, with 10 nucleotides matching TRBD2. The receptor's source is a woman in her fifties or sixties with acute or convalescent COVID-19. As DNA, the CDR3 is TGCAGCGTTGAAATAACTAGCGGGAATGTAGATACGCAGTATTTT. Translated, it gives CSVEITSGNVDTQYF.